This TCR beta chain was documented in a study of molecular identifiers for immune sequencing clone quantification. TCRdb called the PCR reads again in MiXCR, with one record for every CDR3 protein. The sample lists about 640,000 distinct CDR3 sequences, 15% to 20% occurring once. Only a few counts were recorded for this clonotype. With 4 bases clipped from V and 4 bases from J, the junction kept 18 bases outside the gene matches. The germline V gene has CDR1 SGHRS and CDR2 YFSETQ. The CDR3 has 18 residues. The chain is built from TRBV5-1 and TRBJ2-5; 8 bases map to TRBD1. The TCR sequence derives from a human donor in good health. Some libraries in this study had Jurkat cell RNA spiked in. The sequenced sample was naive CD8+ T cells from blood, with Jurkat cell RNA spiked in. Subset defined: FACS-sorted CD8+CD4-CCR7+CD45RA+ naive T cells. The CDR3 sequence: CASSITGGSHLTPETQYF. CDR3 coding DNA: TGCGCCAGCAGCATCACAGGGGGATCACACTTGACACCAGAGACCCAGTACTTC.